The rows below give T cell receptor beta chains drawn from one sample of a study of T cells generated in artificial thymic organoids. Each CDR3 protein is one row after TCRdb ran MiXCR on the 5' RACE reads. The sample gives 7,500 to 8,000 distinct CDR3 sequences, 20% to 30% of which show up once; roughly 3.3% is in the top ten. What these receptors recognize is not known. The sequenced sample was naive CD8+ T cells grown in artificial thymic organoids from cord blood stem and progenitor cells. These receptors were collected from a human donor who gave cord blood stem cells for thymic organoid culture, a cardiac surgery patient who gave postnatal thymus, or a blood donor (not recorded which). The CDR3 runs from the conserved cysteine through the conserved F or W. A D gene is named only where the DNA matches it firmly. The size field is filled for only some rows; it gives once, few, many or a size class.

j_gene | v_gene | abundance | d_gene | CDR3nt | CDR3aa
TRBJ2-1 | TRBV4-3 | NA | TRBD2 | TGCGCCTGCAGCCAAGATCTAGCGGGGGGGCCTCAGGGTCGGTTCTTC | CACSQDLAGGPQGRFF
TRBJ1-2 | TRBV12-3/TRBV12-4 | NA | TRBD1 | TGTGCCAGCAGTTTAGCGCACCCCTTGACAGGGACCGGCTACACCTTC | CASSLAHPLTGTGYTF
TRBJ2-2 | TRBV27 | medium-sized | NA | TGTGCCAGCGGCCCGAACACCGGGGAGCTGTTTTTT | CASGPNTGELFF
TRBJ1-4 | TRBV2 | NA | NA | TGTGCCAGCAGTGTCAGGGGAGGTGAAAAACTGTTTTTT | CASSVRGGEKLFF
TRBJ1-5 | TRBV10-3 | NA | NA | TGTGCCACTCGACAGACCTTTAGCAATCAGCCCCAGCATTTT | CATRQTFSNQPQHF
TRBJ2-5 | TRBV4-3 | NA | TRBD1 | TGCGCCAGCAGCCCGGACAGGACAGGGAGCGGGGAGACCCAGTACTTC | CASSPDRTGSGETQYF
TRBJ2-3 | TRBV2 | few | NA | TGTGCCAGCAGTGACAGGTCTTGCACAGATACGCAGTATTTT | CASSDRSCTDTQYF
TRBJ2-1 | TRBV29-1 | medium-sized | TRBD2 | TGCAGCGTTGAACCATGGGGCCTAGCGGGGGGGCAGGATGAGCAGTTCTTC | CSVEPWGLAGGQDEQFF
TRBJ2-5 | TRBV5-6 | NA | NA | TGTGCCAGCAGCTTAGGAGGGACCCAGTACTTC | CASSLGGTQYF
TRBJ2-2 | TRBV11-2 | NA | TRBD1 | TGTGCCAGCAGCCGGGACAGGGGAGGCACCGAGGAGCTGTTTTTT | CASSRDRGGTEELFF
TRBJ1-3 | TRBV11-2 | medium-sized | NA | TGTGCCAGCAGGATCGGACGGTACTCTGGAAACACCATATATTTT | CASRIGRYSGNTIYF
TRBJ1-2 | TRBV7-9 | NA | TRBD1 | TGTGCCAGCAGCGGACCGACAGGGTGTAACTATGGCTACACCTTC | CASSGPTGCNYGYTF
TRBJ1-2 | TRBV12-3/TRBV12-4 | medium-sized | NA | TGTGCCAGCAGATCTACAGGGTCCTATGGCTACACCTTC | CASRSTGSYGYTF
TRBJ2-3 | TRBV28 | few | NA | TGTGCCAGCAGTTTGATGGGACGCACAGATACGCAGTATTTT | CASSLMGRTDTQYF
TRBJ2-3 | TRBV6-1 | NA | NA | TGTGCCAGCAGGGACCTCGGGGATACGCAGTATTTT | CASRDLGDTQYF
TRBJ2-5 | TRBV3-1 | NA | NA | TGTGCCAGCAGCCCGGACAGTCAAGAGACCCAGTACTTC | CASSPDSQETQYF
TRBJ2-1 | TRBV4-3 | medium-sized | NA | TGCGCCAGCAGCCAAGATGAGGGCGGGGCCTTCAATGAGCAGTTCTTC | CASSQDEGGAFNEQFF
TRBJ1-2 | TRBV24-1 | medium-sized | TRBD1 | TGTGCCACCAGTGATCCCATTCCCGGACAGGCATGGTATGGCTACACCTTC | CATSDPIPGQAWYGYTF
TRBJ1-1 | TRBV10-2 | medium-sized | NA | TGCGCCAGCAGTGAAGTAGGGGAGGGTGAAGCTTTCTTT | CASSEVGEGEAFF
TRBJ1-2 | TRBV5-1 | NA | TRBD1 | TGCGCCAGCAGCTTGGCCGTCTGTCTAGGACAGGGATATGGCTACACCTTC | CASSLAVCLGQGYGYTF
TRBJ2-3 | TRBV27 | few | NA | TGTACCAGCAGTTTTTGGGGTCGGACAGATACGCAGTATTTT | CTSSFWGRTDTQYF
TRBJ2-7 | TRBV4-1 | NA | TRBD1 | TGCGCCAGCAGCCTCCCCGGGGACAGGGGTATTCGGGAGCAGTACTTC | CASSLPGDRGIREQYF
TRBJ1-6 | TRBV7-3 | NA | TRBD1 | TGTGCCAGCAGCGTAACAGGGGGAGGGGCCCTCCACTTT | CASSVTGGGALHF
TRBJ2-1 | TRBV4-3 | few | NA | TGCGCCAGCAGCCAAGAGAGGCCAGGGAGAGGGGATGAGCAGTTCTTC | CASSQERPGRGDEQFF
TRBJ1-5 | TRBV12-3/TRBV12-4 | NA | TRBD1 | TGTGCCAGCAGTTTAGGATCCAGGGGGAATCAGCCCCAGCATTTT | CASSLGSRGNQPQHF
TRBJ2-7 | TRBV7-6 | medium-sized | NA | TGTGCCAGCAGCTTAATCGGACATCACCACGAGCAGTACTTC | CASSLIGHHHEQYF
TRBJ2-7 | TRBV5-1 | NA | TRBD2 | TGCGCCAGCAGCTTGAGAGTACTAGCGGGGCCATACGAGCAGTACTTC | CASSLRVLAGPYEQYF
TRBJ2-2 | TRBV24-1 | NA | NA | TGTGCCACCAGTGACCCGGGGACCGGGGAGCTGTTTTTT | CATSDPGTGELFF
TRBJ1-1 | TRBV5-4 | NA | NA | TGTGCCAGCAGCTACCCACAGGGAGGGGGCACTGAAGCTTTCTTT | CASSYPQGGGTEAFF
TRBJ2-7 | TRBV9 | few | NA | TGTGCCAGCAGCGTAGATCCGCGCTCCTACGAGCAGTACTTC | CASSVDPRSYEQYF
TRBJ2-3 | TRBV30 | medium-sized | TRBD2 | TGTGCCTGGAGTGTAGGGGCGGGGGCAGATACGCAGTATTTT | CAWSVGAGADTQYF
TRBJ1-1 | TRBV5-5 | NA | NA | TGTGCCAGCAGCCCACCTCAGTACGGGGATCCCTCGAACACTGAAACTTTCTTT | CASSPPQYGDPSNTETFF
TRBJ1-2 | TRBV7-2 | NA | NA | TGTGCCAGCAGCTCTTCCCGGACTGCTAGAGGCTACACCTTC | CASSSSRTARGYTF
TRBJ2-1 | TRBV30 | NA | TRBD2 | TGTGCCTGGAGTGTTCTAGCGGGGAGCTCCTACAATGAGCAGTTCTTC | CAWSVLAGSSYNEQFF
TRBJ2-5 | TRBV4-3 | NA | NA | TGCGCCGGCAGCCAAGATCCGGGGTCCGAAGAGACCCAGTACTTC | CAGSQDPGSEETQYF
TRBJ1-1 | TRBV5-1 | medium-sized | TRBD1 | TGCGCCAGCAGCACGCACAGGGGAGGGTGGACTGAAGCTTTCTTT | CASSTHRGGWTEAFF
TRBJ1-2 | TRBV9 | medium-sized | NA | TGTGCCAGCAGCGTAGGGGCGTCGCGAGGCTACACCTTC | CASSVGASRGYTF
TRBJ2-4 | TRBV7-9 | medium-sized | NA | TGTGCCAGCAGCTTAGACGGGGTAGCCAAAAACATTCAGTACTTC | CASSLDGVAKNIQYF
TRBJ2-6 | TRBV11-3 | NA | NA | TGTGCCAGCAGCTTAGTCGGTTGGGCTGGGGCCAACGTCCTGACTTTC | CASSLVGWAGANVLTF
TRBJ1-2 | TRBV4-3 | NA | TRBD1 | TGCGCCAGCAGCCAAGTAACAACGGACAGGGAGGTTGATGGCTACGCCTTC | CASSQVTTDREVDGYAF
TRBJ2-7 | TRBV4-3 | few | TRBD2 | TGCGCCAGCAGCCACGGACTAGCGGGGGGGCAACTAGAAGCCGAGCAGTACTTC | CASSHGLAGGQLEAEQYF
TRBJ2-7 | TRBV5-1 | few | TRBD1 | TGCGCCAGCAGCTCACAGGGGCCTCCCAACGAGCAGTACTTC | CASSSQGPPNEQYF
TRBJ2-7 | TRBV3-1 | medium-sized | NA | TGTGCCAGCAGCCCCAGGACGGCGGGGCAGTACTTC | CASSPRTAGQYF
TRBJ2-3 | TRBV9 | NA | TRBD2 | TGTGCCAGCAGCTCCCAGGGAACCAGCGGGGGGGCTACGCAGTATTTT | CASSSQGTSGGATQYF
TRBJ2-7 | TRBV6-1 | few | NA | TGTGCCAGCAGTGAAGACGGAGCCCTCGCCTACGAGCAGTACTTC | CASSEDGALAYEQYF
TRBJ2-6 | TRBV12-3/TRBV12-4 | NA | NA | TGTGCCAGCAGGGGCAGGGGTCTGAGCTCTGGGGCCAACGTCCTGACTTTC | CASRGRGLSSGANVLTF
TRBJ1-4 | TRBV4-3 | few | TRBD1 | TGCGCCAGCAGCCGGATGGGACAGGGAAACGGAAAACTGTTTTTT | CASSRMGQGNGKLFF
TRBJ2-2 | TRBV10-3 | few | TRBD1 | TGTGCCATCAGTGAGTGGGGTTGGACAGGGGCGAACACCGGGGAGCTGTTTTTT | CAISEWGWTGANTGELFF
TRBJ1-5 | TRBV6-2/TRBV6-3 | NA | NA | TGTGCCAGCAGTTACGAGAGAGATCAGCCCCAGCATTTT | CASSYERDQPQHF